What follows describes a single T cell receptor (beta chain). CDR1 and CDR2 from the germline V gene are DFQATT and SNEGSKA (reference sequence). Trimming shortened V by 3 bases and J by 3 bases, and 14 bases separated the two germline ends. The CDR3 totals 14 residues. This record belongs to a study of CD8 T cells in Susac syndrome. Both CD4+ and CD8+ T cells were negatively isolated, and TEMRA cells underwent FACS enrichment. RNA amounts of roughly 0.5 to 1 ug underwent reverse transcription with random hexamers. Across 54 Vbeta and 13 Jbeta, TCR beta CDR3 was amplified with immunoSEQ multiplex PCR. TCRdb re-called the immunoSEQ multiplex PCR reads through MiXCR, storing one row per CDR3 protein. The sample holds over 150,000 distinct CDR3 sequences, around 94% seen once.

This chain uses TRBV20-1 with TRBJ1-2; no firm D call. Sequenced input: CD4+ T cells from PBMCs. The source of this sequence is a human donor with Susac syndrome. The CDR3 coding sequence is TGCAGTGCTAGCGTCCGTTTGGAACACTATGGCTACACCTTC. Translating gives CSASVRLEHYGYTF.